The clone carrying this T cell receptor beta chain showed up many times. As yet, its antigen is unknown. Combining a sample-barcoded 5' primer with a J-beta primer mix, a second PCR ran for roughly 7 to 12 cycles. Template switching added a 12-random-nucleotide identifier to every cDNA molecule. The study obtained at least 3 million CDR3-containing paired-end reads from every sample. MiXCR was run by TCRdb on the 5' RACE reads, yielding one entry per CDR3 protein. The table shows fewer than 900,000 distinct CDR3 sequences, with 36% occurring only once. Germline CDR1 reads SGHAT; CDR2 reads FQNNGV. The V gene end was trimmed by 4 bases and the J gene end by 3 bases; junction bases not matched to a gene: 6. The CDR3 totals 15 residues. This record comes from a study of blood T cells in healthy people across ages. Overall study results and limits: The fall in TCR beta diversity per million T cells was roughly linear with age. Underestimates were what the diversity estimates from one million T cells were considered to be.

Sequenced material: blood. The chain joins TRBV11-2 to TRBJ2-1; TRBD1 matches 7 bases. This clonotype was obtained from a young man in good health. The CDR3 loop is CASSSRTGGYNEQFF. The CDR3 DNA sequence: TGTGCCAGCAGCTCACGGACAGGCGGCTACAATGAGCAGTTCTTC.